This T cell receptor beta chain is from a study of shared clonotypes between healthy human individuals. About this clone itself: Its antigen is as yet unknown. The sample carries other DNA sequences with the same CDR3.

Study results and limitations: Against clonotypes common to all four donors, non-shared ones had lower generation probabilities. It was anticipated that sequencing depth would influence how many clonotypes donors shared.

This table comes from immunoSEQ multiplex PCR, and its TCRdb copy is limited to in-frame clones, with some not included. The sample has 1.5 million to 1.9 million clones; approximately 98% are singletons. The CDR3 is made up of 15 amino acids. V was clipped by 2 bases and J by 3 bases; unmatched bases: 6. Germline CDR1 is MNHNS and CDR2 is SASEGT. This clonotype was sampled from a man aged 30 to 39 in good health. The sample taken for sequencing was naive CD4+ T cells sorted from blood. Subset indicated: CD45RA+ positively selected. V and J are TRBV6-1 and TRBJ2-7; 8 bases agree with TRBD2. CDR3 sequence reads: CASSESQAGGYEQYF. The CDR3 DNA is TGTGCCAGCAGTGAATCCCAGGCGGGGGGCTACGAGCAGTACTTC.